This is a list of T cell receptor beta chains from one sample in a study of blood T cell repertoires in COVID-19. Clones were read by immunoSEQ multiplex PCR, and TCRdb kept only the in-frame ones, dropping some. The sample includes 150,000 or so clones, about 83% seen only once; the top ten take about 5%. Sequences were obtained from peripheral blood. Every receptor here comes from a human donor in a cohort sampled during active COVID-19. Each CDR3 is given with its conserved first and last residue. The D gene is left open where the match is weak. Size is stated for part of the rows, as once, few or many counts, or as a class when the clone is expanded.

cdr3_nt: TGTGCCAGTAGTATTGGGACAGGGTTGAACACCGGGGAGCTGTTTTTT
cdr3_aa: CASSIGTGLNTGELFF
clone_size: NA
j_call: TRBJ2-2
v_call: TRBV19
d_call: TRBD1

cdr3_nt: TGCGCCAGCAGCTTGAGGGACAGGGGGATAGACGGCTACACCTTC
cdr3_aa: CASSLRDRGIDGYTF
clone_size: once
j_call: TRBJ1-2
v_call: TRBV5-1
d_call: TRBD1

cdr3_nt: TGTGCCAGCAGCGTAGAGGGGCAGTATGGCTACACCTTC
cdr3_aa: CASSVEGQYGYTF
clone_size: NA
j_call: TRBJ1-2
v_call: TRBV9
d_call: NA

cdr3_nt: TGTGCCAGCAGCGTACCGGACTTCCCTAATGAGCAGTTCTTC
cdr3_aa: CASSVPDFPNEQFF
clone_size: NA
j_call: TRBJ2-1
v_call: TRBV9
d_call: NA

cdr3_nt: TGTGCCAGCAGTTACGAAGAGGGGGGGAGCTATGGCTACACCTTC
cdr3_aa: CASSYEEGGSYGYTF
clone_size: NA
j_call: TRBJ1-2
v_call: TRBV6-5
d_call: NA

cdr3_nt: TGTGCCAGCAGCCAAGTACAGGGGGCTTCTAACTATGGCTACACCTTC
cdr3_aa: CASSQVQGASNYGYTF
clone_size: NA
j_call: TRBJ1-2
v_call: TRBV3-1/TRBV3-2
d_call: TRBD1

cdr3_nt: TGTGCCATCAGGGGGGACAGGGAGGATACTGAAGCTTTCTTT
cdr3_aa: CAIRGDREDTEAFF
clone_size: NA
j_call: TRBJ1-1
v_call: TRBV10-3
d_call: TRBD1

cdr3_nt: TGTGCCAGCAGCCAAGGTCCCTTGGGAGGTGGACGATATGAGCAGTACTTC
cdr3_aa: CASSQGPLGGGRYEQYF
clone_size: few
j_call: TRBJ2-7
v_call: TRBV4-2
d_call: NA

cdr3_nt: TGTGCCACCACTAGCGCTGGAGATACGCAGTATTTT
cdr3_aa: CATTSAGDTQYF
clone_size: NA
j_call: TRBJ2-3
v_call: TRBV24-1
d_call: NA

cdr3_nt: TGTGCCAGCAGCACCTACGGGGGAGGACTAGCGGGTCAATTCTACGAGCAGTACTTC
cdr3_aa: CASSTYGGGLAGQFYEQYF
clone_size: NA
j_call: TRBJ2-7
v_call: TRBV27
d_call: TRBD2

cdr3_nt: TGTGCCAGCAGTTCACTAGAGGTTCCCACCGGGGAGCTGTTTTTT
cdr3_aa: CASSSLEVPTGELFF
clone_size: NA
j_call: TRBJ2-2
v_call: TRBV28
d_call: NA

cdr3_nt: TGTGCCAGCAGTACTCTAGCGGGGAGGCCCCTCTACAATGAGCAGTTCTTC
cdr3_aa: CASSTLAGRPLYNEQFF
clone_size: NA
j_call: TRBJ2-1
v_call: TRBV28
d_call: TRBD2

cdr3_nt: TGTGCCAGCAGCTTCGGACAGGGGGCGCGGGGCACAGATACGCAGTATTTT
cdr3_aa: CASSFGQGARGTDTQYF
clone_size: NA
j_call: TRBJ2-3
v_call: TRBV9
d_call: TRBD1

cdr3_nt: TGTGCCAGCAGCCAATGGGCGGAGGGTTTAACTTTCTTT
cdr3_aa: CASSQWAEGLTFF
clone_size: NA
j_call: TRBJ1-1
v_call: TRBV14
d_call: NA

cdr3_nt: TGTGCCAGCAGCTTAGCGCTAGCGGAGGGGAACACCGGGGAGCTGTTTTTT
cdr3_aa: CASSLALAEGNTGELFF
clone_size: once
j_call: TRBJ2-2
v_call: TRBV7-6
d_call: TRBD2

cdr3_nt: TGTGCCAGTAGTGGGGACAGGGGGAAGCAGTACTTC
cdr3_aa: CASSGDRGKQYF
clone_size: NA
j_call: TRBJ2-7
v_call: TRBV19
d_call: TRBD1

cdr3_nt: TGTGCCAGCACCAAGACTAGTCTAGAGACCCAGTACTTC
cdr3_aa: CASTKTSLETQYF
clone_size: NA
j_call: TRBJ2-5
v_call: TRBV12-3/TRBV12-4
d_call: NA

cdr3_nt: TGTGCCAGCAGCTTAAACGGGGGTTCTAGCCGTTTT
cdr3_aa: CASSLNGGSSRF
clone_size: NA
j_call: TRBJ1-4
v_call: TRBV7-3
d_call: NA

cdr3_nt: TGTGCCAGCAGCTTAGGGCTAGCGGCTGAGCAGTTCTTC
cdr3_aa: CASSLGLAAEQFF
clone_size: NA
j_call: TRBJ2-1
v_call: TRBV11-2
d_call: TRBD2

cdr3_nt: TGTGCCAGCAGCCCGGGACAGGGAGTGGTTTACGAGCAGTACTTC
cdr3_aa: CASSPGQGVVYEQYF
clone_size: NA
j_call: TRBJ2-7
v_call: TRBV2
d_call: TRBD1

cdr3_nt: TGTGCCAGCATAGGAGAGTCCCATAATTCACCCCTCCACTTT
cdr3_aa: CASIGESHNSPLHF
clone_size: NA
j_call: TRBJ1-6
v_call: TRBV2
d_call: NA

cdr3_nt: TGTGCCAGTAGTATGGGACGGGGGGATACTGAAGCTTTCTTT
cdr3_aa: CASSMGRGDTEAFF
clone_size: NA
j_call: TRBJ1-1
v_call: TRBV19
d_call: NA

cdr3_nt: TGTGCCAGCGGATGGACAGCGTACAATGAGCAGTTCTTC
cdr3_aa: CASGWTAYNEQFF
clone_size: NA
j_call: TRBJ2-1
v_call: TRBV27
d_call: NA

cdr3_nt: TGTGCCAGCAGTGCCCCCCGGGACAGGGTCTCTGGGGCCAACGTCCTGACTTTC
cdr3_aa: CASSAPRDRVSGANVLTF
clone_size: NA
j_call: TRBJ2-6
v_call: TRBV28
d_call: TRBD1

cdr3_nt: TGTGCCAGCACCCGGGACAGACGTTCACCCCTCCACTTT
cdr3_aa: CASTRDRRSPLHF
clone_size: few
j_call: TRBJ1-6
v_call: TRBV27
d_call: TRBD1

cdr3_nt: TGCGCCAGCAGCCAAGGAGAGGTCACTACCTACGAGCAGTACTTC
cdr3_aa: CASSQGEVTTYEQYF
clone_size: NA
j_call: TRBJ2-7
v_call: TRBV4-1
d_call: NA

cdr3_nt: TGTGCCAGCAGCCTCCTGACAGGCACAGATACGCAGTATTTT
cdr3_aa: CASSLLTGTDTQYF
clone_size: NA
j_call: TRBJ2-3
v_call: TRBV5-5
d_call: NA

cdr3_nt: TGTGCCAGCAGCCTGCCGGGACATAACTATGGCTACACCTTC
cdr3_aa: CASSLPGHNYGYTF
clone_size: NA
j_call: TRBJ1-2
v_call: TRBV28
d_call: NA

cdr3_nt: TGTGCCAGCTCATCACTTGAAGGGAGAGGTGAGCAGTTCTTC
cdr3_aa: CASSSLEGRGEQFF
clone_size: NA
j_call: TRBJ2-1
v_call: TRBV18
d_call: NA

cdr3_nt: TGTGCCAGCAGTTTAGGGGGCGTAACTGAAGCTTTCTTT
cdr3_aa: CASSLGGVTEAFF
clone_size: NA
j_call: TRBJ1-1
v_call: TRBV12-3/TRBV12-4
d_call: NA

cdr3_nt: TGTGCCAGCAGCTTAACTAGCGGGAGGGCCGGTGAGACCCAGTACTTC
cdr3_aa: CASSLTSGRAGETQYF
clone_size: NA
j_call: TRBJ2-5
v_call: TRBV5-6
d_call: TRBD2

cdr3_nt: TGTGCCAGCACCCTAAGTGGACAGTCCGGCCTTAACTATGGCTACACCTTC
cdr3_aa: CASTLSGQSGLNYGYTF
clone_size: NA
j_call: TRBJ1-2
v_call: TRBV28
d_call: NA

cdr3_nt: TGTGCCAGCAGTTACCCCGGGACAGGAAGGACCTATAATTCACCCCTCCACTTT
cdr3_aa: CASSYPGTGRTYNSPLHF
clone_size: NA
j_call: TRBJ1-6
v_call: TRBV6-2/TRBV6-3
d_call: TRBD1

cdr3_nt: TGTGCCAGTAGTATGAGGACAGGGGGCCTTTCGGGCGGCTACACCTTC
cdr3_aa: CASSMRTGGLSGGYTF
clone_size: NA
j_call: TRBJ1-2
v_call: TRBV19
d_call: TRBD1

cdr3_nt: TGTGCCACCAGCAGAGGGTCGCGGCCAGATAAAGATACGCAGTATTTT
cdr3_aa: CATSRGSRPDKDTQYF
clone_size: NA
j_call: TRBJ2-3
v_call: TRBV15
d_call: NA

cdr3_nt: TGTGCCAGTAGTATCCTGCGGCAGGGCATTGAAAAACTGTTTTTT
cdr3_aa: CASSILRQGIEKLFF
clone_size: NA
j_call: TRBJ1-4
v_call: TRBV19
d_call: NA

cdr3_nt: TGTGCCAGCAGCTTGGTCAGAGGGAACACTGAAGCTTTCTTT
cdr3_aa: CASSLVRGNTEAFF
clone_size: NA
j_call: TRBJ1-1
v_call: TRBV5-4
d_call: NA

cdr3_nt: TGTGCCAGCAGCTTTCGAGGGCTTGCAACTAATGAAAAACTGTTTTTT
cdr3_aa: CASSFRGLATNEKLFF
clone_size: NA
j_call: TRBJ1-4
v_call: TRBV5-5
d_call: NA

cdr3_nt: TGCAGCGCTGACAGGGGGAACTATGGCTACACCTTC
cdr3_aa: CSADRGNYGYTF
clone_size: NA
j_call: TRBJ1-2
v_call: TRBV29-1
d_call: TRBD1

cdr3_nt: TGTGCCAGCAGAGGGACTAGCAGTAATGAGCAGTTCTTC
cdr3_aa: CASRGTSSNEQFF
clone_size: NA
j_call: TRBJ2-1
v_call: TRBV11-3
d_call: TRBD2

cdr3_nt: TGTGCCAGCAGTGGGACAGGGATGAACACTGAAGCTTTCTTT
cdr3_aa: CASSGTGMNTEAFF
clone_size: NA
j_call: TRBJ1-1
v_call: TRBV9
d_call: TRBD1

cdr3_nt: TGTGCCAGCAGTTTGGGGGGAGACTACGAGCAGTACTTC
cdr3_aa: CASSLGGDYEQYF
clone_size: NA
j_call: TRBJ2-7
v_call: TRBV27
d_call: NA

cdr3_nt: TGCGCCAGCAGCCTCGGCCTAGCGGGGTACGAGCAGTACTTC
cdr3_aa: CASSLGLAGYEQYF
clone_size: NA
j_call: TRBJ2-7
v_call: TRBV4-1
d_call: TRBD2

cdr3_nt: TGTGCCAGCAGGAAGGGAGGGGGGGGGAATTCACCCCTCCACTTT
cdr3_aa: CASRKGGGGNSPLHF
clone_size: NA
j_call: TRBJ1-6
v_call: TRBV2
d_call: NA

cdr3_nt: TGTGCCTGGAGTGTCGTCGGGGGAGGCAATCAGCCCCAGCATTTT
cdr3_aa: CAWSVVGGGNQPQHF
clone_size: NA
j_call: TRBJ1-5
v_call: TRBV30
d_call: NA

cdr3_nt: TGTGCCAGCAGCATCCCGGGACAGGGAGTAATCTTCGGGCTGTTTTTT
cdr3_aa: CASSIPGQGVIFGLFF
clone_size: NA
j_call: TRBJ2-2
v_call: TRBV7-2
d_call: TRBD1

cdr3_nt: TGCAGTGCTAGTAAAGTCCAGGGGTGGCGTAGGAGCAATCAGCCCCAGCATTTT
cdr3_aa: CSASKVQGWRRSNQPQHF
clone_size: NA
j_call: TRBJ1-5
v_call: TRBV20-1
d_call: NA

cdr3_nt: TGTGCCAGCAGTGCAAGGGGGTTAGGCTATGGCTACACCTTC
cdr3_aa: CASSARGLGYGYTF
clone_size: NA
j_call: TRBJ1-2
v_call: TRBV2
d_call: NA

cdr3_nt: TGCAGCACGAGGGTGCAGGAGCAGTACTTC
cdr3_aa: CSTRVQEQYF
clone_size: NA
j_call: TRBJ2-7
v_call: TRBV20-1
d_call: NA

cdr3_nt: TGTGCCAGCAGTAACCGGGACTTACCCTACGAGCAGTACTTC
cdr3_aa: CASSNRDLPYEQYF
clone_size: NA
j_call: TRBJ2-7
v_call: TRBV7-9
d_call: NA

cdr3_nt: TGTGCCACCAGTGACCAGGGACTAGCGGCCTACAATGAGCAGTTCTTC
cdr3_aa: CATSDQGLAAYNEQFF
clone_size: NA
j_call: TRBJ2-1
v_call: TRBV24-1
d_call: TRBD2

cdr3_nt: TGTGCCAGTAGTATAGTCGACAGTTTCCAATCCGGAAACACCATATATTTT
cdr3_aa: CASSIVDSFQSGNTIYF
clone_size: NA
j_call: TRBJ1-3
v_call: TRBV19
d_call: NA

cdr3_nt: TGTGCCAGCAGTCCTAGCGGGGGGGCTGTTTTAGAGACCCAGTACTTC
cdr3_aa: CASSPSGGAVLETQYF
clone_size: NA
j_call: TRBJ2-5
v_call: TRBV5-4
d_call: TRBD2